This TCR beta chain comes out of a study of cytomegalovirus exposure and HLA in healthy donors. Vbeta (60) and Jbeta (13) primers were used in the PCR. This table comes from immunoSEQ multiplex PCR, and its TCRdb copy is limited to in-frame clones, with some not included. In the table there are 70,000 to 95,000 clones, less than 85% of which are singletons. The CDR3 sequence is 16 residues long. Looked up from germline, CDR1 is KGHSH and CDR2 is LQKENI. J lost 5 bases, V lost 1 base, and 1 base had no gene match. The TCR originated in a man aged 30-40 years in good health and CMV-seropositive. The gene calls are TRBV18 and TRBJ2-3; TRBD2 matches 15 bases. Specimen: PBMCs. The CDR3 loop reads CASSPRGLAGGDTQYF. Written as DNA, the CDR3 is TGTGCCAGCTCACCACGGGGACTAGCGGGAGGAGATACGCAGTATTTT.